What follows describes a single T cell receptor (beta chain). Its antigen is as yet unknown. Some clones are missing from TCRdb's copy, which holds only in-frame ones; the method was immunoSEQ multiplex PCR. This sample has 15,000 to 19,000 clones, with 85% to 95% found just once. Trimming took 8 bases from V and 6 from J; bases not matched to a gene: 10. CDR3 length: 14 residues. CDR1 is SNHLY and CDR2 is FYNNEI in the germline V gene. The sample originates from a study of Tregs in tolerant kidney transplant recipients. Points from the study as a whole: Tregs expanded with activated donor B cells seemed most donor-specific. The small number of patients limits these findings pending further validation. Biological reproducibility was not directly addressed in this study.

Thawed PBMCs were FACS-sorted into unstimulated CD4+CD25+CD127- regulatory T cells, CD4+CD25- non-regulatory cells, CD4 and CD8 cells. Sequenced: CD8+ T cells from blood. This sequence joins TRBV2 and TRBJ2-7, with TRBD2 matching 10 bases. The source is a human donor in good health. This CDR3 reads CASRIAGGLGEQYF. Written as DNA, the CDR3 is TGTGCCAGCCGCATAGCGGGAGGATTGGGCGAGCAGTACTTC. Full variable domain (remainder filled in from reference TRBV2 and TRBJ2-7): EPEVTQTPSHQVTQMGQEVILRCVPISNHLYFYWYRQILGQKVEFLVSFYNNEISEKSEIFDDQFSVERPDGSNFTLKIRSTKLEDSAMYFCASRIAGGLGEQYFGPGTRLTVT.